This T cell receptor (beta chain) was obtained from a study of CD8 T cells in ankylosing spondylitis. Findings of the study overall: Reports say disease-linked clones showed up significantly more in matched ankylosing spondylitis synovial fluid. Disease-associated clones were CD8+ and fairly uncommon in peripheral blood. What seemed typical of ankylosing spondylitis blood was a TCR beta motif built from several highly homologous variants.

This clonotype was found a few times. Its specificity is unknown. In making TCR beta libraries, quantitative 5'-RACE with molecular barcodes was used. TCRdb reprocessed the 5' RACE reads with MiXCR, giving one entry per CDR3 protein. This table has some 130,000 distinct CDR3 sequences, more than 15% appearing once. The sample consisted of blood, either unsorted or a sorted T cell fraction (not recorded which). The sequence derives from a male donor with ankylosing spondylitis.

CDR3 DNA: TGTGCCACCAGCAGAGACAGGTTCAACTATGGCTACACCTTC. It specifies CATSRDRFNYGYTF. V gene TRBV15 combines with J gene TRBJ1-2; D is unresolved. The germline V and J ends were trimmed by 0 bases and 2 bases, with 7 bases remaining between them. The CDR3 runs to 14 residues. Germline V lookup: CDR1 LNHNV, CDR2 YYDKDF (reference sequence).